A selection of T cell receptor beta chains follows, all from one sample in a study of T cell repertoires in aging, cancer and after chemotherapy. TCRdb itself ran the multiplex PCR reads through MiXCR, one entry per CDR3 protein. Among approximately 11,000 distinct CDR3 sequences listed, 25% to 35% were seen once. The specimen sequenced was blood. These TCRs come from a human donor in good health. Each CDR3 is given with its conserved first and last residue. D genes are given only for firm matches. A row's size may be missing; if present it is once, few, many or a size class.

d_call: .
clone_size: medium-sized
v_call: TRBV6-5
j_call: TRBJ2-2
cdr3_length: 13
cdr3_nt: TGTGCCAGCAGTTACTCCGCCACCGGGGAGCTGTTTTTT
cdr3_aa: CASSYSATGELFF

d_call: TRBD1
clone_size: once
v_call: TRBV19
j_call: TRBJ2-3
cdr3_length: 14
cdr3_nt: TGTGCCAGTAGAGGGACAGGGGGCGCAGATACGCAGTATTTT
cdr3_aa: CASRGTGGADTQYF

d_call: .
clone_size: .
v_call: TRBV5-4
j_call: TRBJ2-3
cdr3_length: 15
cdr3_nt: TGTGCCAGCAGCTGGGACGGTGGCGGCACAGATACGCAGTATTTT
cdr3_aa: CASSWDGGGTDTQYF

d_call: .
clone_size: few
v_call: TRBV6-5
j_call: TRBJ2-6
cdr3_length: 18
cdr3_nt: TGTGCCAGCAGTTACTCGAGAGGGGGGCGCTCTGGGGCCAACGTCCTGACTTTC
cdr3_aa: CASSYSRGGRSGANVLTF

d_call: .
clone_size: medium-sized
v_call: TRBV6-1
j_call: TRBJ2-1
cdr3_length: 13
cdr3_nt: TGTGCCAGCAGTGAATCAGAGTACAATGAGCAGTTCTTC
cdr3_aa: CASSESEYNEQFF

d_call: .
clone_size: .
v_call: TRBV10-3
j_call: TRBJ1-1
cdr3_length: 15
cdr3_nt: TGTGCCATCAGTGAGTCCTATGCACAGAACACTGAAGCTTTCTTT
cdr3_aa: CAISESYAQNTEAFF

d_call: TRBD2
clone_size: few
v_call: TRBV6-1
j_call: TRBJ2-1
cdr3_length: 15
cdr3_nt: TGTGCCAGCAGTGCAACTAGCGGGGGTTACAATGAGCAGTTCTTC
cdr3_aa: CASSATSGGYNEQFF

d_call: .
clone_size: .
v_call: TRBV6-5
j_call: TRBJ1-5
cdr3_length: 16
cdr3_nt: TGTGCCAGCAGTTACGGGGGCGCTGGGAGCAATCAGCCCCAGCATTTT
cdr3_aa: CASSYGGAGSNQPQHF

d_call: TRBD1
clone_size: .
v_call: TRBV4-2
j_call: TRBJ1-1
cdr3_length: 13
cdr3_nt: TGCGCCAGCAGCCAGATCGATCAGGGGGCGGCTTTCTTT
cdr3_aa: CASSQIDQGAAFF

d_call: TRBD2
clone_size: .
v_call: TRBV12-3/TRBV12-4
j_call: TRBJ2-4
cdr3_length: 14
cdr3_nt: TGTGCCAGCAGTTTGCGGGAGGCCGCGGACATTCAGTACTTC
cdr3_aa: CASSLREAADIQYF

d_call: TRBD1
clone_size: .
v_call: TRBV4-3
j_call: TRBJ1-2
cdr3_length: 14
cdr3_nt: TGCGCCAGCAGCCAAGAGCGACAGGGGGGTGGCTACACCTTC
cdr3_aa: CASSQERQGGGYTF

d_call: .
clone_size: medium-sized
v_call: TRBV29-1
j_call: TRBJ1-6
cdr3_length: 12
cdr3_nt: TGCAGCGTTGAAGATGCTCGGGAGCCCCTCCACTTT
cdr3_aa: CSVEDAREPLHF

d_call: .
clone_size: .
v_call: TRBV18
j_call: TRBJ2-1
cdr3_length: 15
cdr3_nt: TGTGCCAGCTCACCGAAAGGAAGCTCCTACAATGAGCAGTTCTTC
cdr3_aa: CASSPKGSSYNEQFF

d_call: TRBD1
clone_size: .
v_call: TRBV12-3/TRBV12-4
j_call: TRBJ1-4
cdr3_length: 14
cdr3_nt: TGTGCCAGCAGCGAGACAGGGGCTAATGAAAAACTGTTTTTT
cdr3_aa: CASSETGANEKLFF

d_call: .
clone_size: medium-sized
v_call: TRBV29-1
j_call: TRBJ2-1
cdr3_length: 12
cdr3_nt: TGCAGCGTAGCCAGGGCCTACAATGAGCAGTTCTTC
cdr3_aa: CSVARAYNEQFF

d_call: TRBD1
clone_size: few
v_call: TRBV6-1
j_call: TRBJ1-2
cdr3_length: 15
cdr3_nt: TGTGCCAGCAGTGAAGTCTCCGTCGGACAGGGGCAACCCACCTTC
cdr3_aa: CASSEVSVGQGQPTF

d_call: .
clone_size: .
v_call: TRBV6-6
j_call: TRBJ1-2
cdr3_length: 11
cdr3_nt: TGTGCCAGCAGTCCTGGAAGCGGCTACACCTTC
cdr3_aa: CASSPGSGYTF

d_call: TRBD2
clone_size: .
v_call: TRBV12-3/TRBV12-4
j_call: TRBJ2-1
cdr3_length: 13
cdr3_nt: TGTGCCAGCAGTTTCTGGCGGGAGAATGAGCAGTTCTTC
cdr3_aa: CASSFWRENEQFF

d_call: TRBD1
clone_size: few
v_call: TRBV19
j_call: TRBJ2-5
cdr3_length: 15
cdr3_nt: TGTGCCAGTAGCTCACTTCGGGACAGGGTTGAGACCCAGTACTTC
cdr3_aa: CASSSLRDRVETQYF

d_call: .
clone_size: .
v_call: TRBV12-3/TRBV12-4
j_call: TRBJ1-5
cdr3_length: 14
cdr3_nt: TGTGCCAGCAGTTTGAATGGGGGCGGGCAGCCCCAGCATTTT
cdr3_aa: CASSLNGGGQPQHF

d_call: .
clone_size: few
v_call: TRBV4-3
j_call: TRBJ1-1
cdr3_length: 13
cdr3_nt: TGCGCCAGCAGCCAAGCATTTAGCCGAGAAGCTTTCTTT
cdr3_aa: CASSQAFSREAFF

d_call: TRBD2
clone_size: few
v_call: TRBV13
j_call: TRBJ2-7
cdr3_length: 13
cdr3_nt: TGTGCCAGCAGACAGCTAGCGGGCAACGAGCAGTACTTC
cdr3_aa: CASRQLAGNEQYF

d_call: .
clone_size: .
v_call: TRBV12-3/TRBV12-4
j_call: TRBJ1-2
cdr3_length: 16
cdr3_nt: TGTGCCAGCAGTTTACGACAGATTAGTTCGCACTATGGCTACACCTTC
cdr3_aa: CASSLRQISSHYGYTF

d_call: .
clone_size: few
v_call: TRBV19
j_call: TRBJ2-5
cdr3_length: 16
cdr3_nt: TGTGCCAGTAGTATGGGTTGGGGGTCCGACCGAGAGACCCAGTACTTC
cdr3_aa: CASSMGWGSDRETQYF

d_call: .
clone_size: .
v_call: TRBV19
j_call: TRBJ2-2
cdr3_length: 15
cdr3_nt: TGTGCCAGTAGACCTGGAGGGACCAAAACCGGGGAGCTGTTTTTT
cdr3_aa: CASRPGGTKTGELFF

d_call: TRBD1
clone_size: .
v_call: TRBV11-3
j_call: TRBJ1-5
cdr3_length: 15
cdr3_nt: TGTGTTAGCAGCCCGGGGACAGGGAGGCGACAGCCCCAGCATTTT
cdr3_aa: CVSSPGTGRRQPQHF

d_call: TRBD2
clone_size: medium-sized
v_call: TRBV29-1
j_call: TRBJ2-7
cdr3_length: 18
cdr3_nt: TGCAGCGTTGGGGGACTAGCGGGAGTCGAGAATCCGCTCTACGAGCAGTACTTC
cdr3_aa: CSVGGLAGVENPLYEQYF

d_call: .
clone_size: few
v_call: TRBV6-1
j_call: TRBJ1-2
cdr3_length: 13
cdr3_nt: TGTGCCAGCAGTGAAGCGCAGGACTATGGCTACACCTTC
cdr3_aa: CASSEAQDYGYTF

d_call: TRBD1
clone_size: .
v_call: TRBV5-1
j_call: TRBJ2-3
cdr3_length: 14
cdr3_nt: TGCGCCAGCAGCCGGGACAGGGTACCAGATACGCAGTATTTT
cdr3_aa: CASSRDRVPDTQYF

d_call: .
clone_size: medium-sized
v_call: TRBV29-1
j_call: TRBJ2-1
cdr3_length: 15
cdr3_nt: TGCAGCGTCCGACTAGGGGGAATTTCCTACAATGAGCAGTTCTTC
cdr3_aa: CSVRLGGISYNEQFF

d_call: .
clone_size: .
v_call: TRBV6-5
j_call: TRBJ1-1
cdr3_length: 14
cdr3_nt: TGTGCCAGCAATTCCGGGCAGGGAAGTTCTGAAGCTTTCTTT
cdr3_aa: CASNSGQGSSEAFF

d_call: TRBD2
clone_size: .
v_call: TRBV19
j_call: TRBJ2-1
cdr3_length: 15
cdr3_nt: TGTGCCAGCAGCCCTAGCGGGATTTCCTACAATGAGCAGTTCTTC
cdr3_aa: CASSPSGISYNEQFF

d_call: .
clone_size: .
v_call: TRBV6-1
j_call: TRBJ2-7
cdr3_length: 13
cdr3_nt: TGTGCCAGCAGTTACTCCGGCATTTACGAGCAGTACTTC
cdr3_aa: CASSYSGIYEQYF

d_call: .
clone_size: few
v_call: TRBV6-5
j_call: TRBJ2-7
cdr3_length: 13
cdr3_nt: TGTGCCAGCAGTTATCAGGTTGACTACGAGCAGTACTTC
cdr3_aa: CASSYQVDYEQYF

d_call: .
clone_size: .
v_call: TRBV5-1
j_call: TRBJ2-3
cdr3_length: 15
cdr3_nt: TGCGCCAGCAGCTTGTTACCCTTAAGCACAGATACGCAGTATTTT
cdr3_aa: CASSLLPLSTDTQYF

d_call: .
clone_size: medium-sized
v_call: TRBV5-6
j_call: TRBJ2-5
cdr3_length: 12
cdr3_nt: TGTGCCAGCAGCTCGTACCAAGAGACCCAGTACTTC
cdr3_aa: CASSSYQETQYF

d_call: .
clone_size: once
v_call: TRBV29-1
j_call: TRBJ2-7
cdr3_length: 12
cdr3_nt: TGCAGCGGTAAAGGCAGGGGCTACGAGCAGTACTTC
cdr3_aa: CSGKGRGYEQYF

d_call: TRBD1
clone_size: .
v_call: TRBV6-1
j_call: TRBJ1-5
cdr3_length: 16
cdr3_nt: TGTGCCAGCAGTACGGGACAGCTAAATAGCAATCAGCCCCAGCATTTT
cdr3_aa: CASSTGQLNSNQPQHF

d_call: .
clone_size: .
v_call: TRBV6-2/TRBV6-3
j_call: TRBJ1-2
cdr3_length: 15
cdr3_nt: TGTGCCAGCAGTTACGCCCCGTCGGTTCACTATGGCTACACCTTC
cdr3_aa: CASSYAPSVHYGYTF

d_call: TRBD1
clone_size: .
v_call: TRBV28
j_call: TRBJ1-5
cdr3_length: 15
cdr3_nt: TGTGCCAGCAGACCTCAGGGGGCGAGCTTTCAGCCCCAGCATTTT
cdr3_aa: CASRPQGASFQPQHF

d_call: TRBD2
clone_size: .
v_call: TRBV20-1
j_call: TRBJ2-3
cdr3_length: 17
cdr3_nt: TGCAGTGCTAGAGGGCGGACACTAGCGGGAGGCACAGATACGCAGTATTTT
cdr3_aa: CSARGRTLAGGTDTQYF

d_call: TRBD2
clone_size: .
v_call: TRBV6-5
j_call: TRBJ2-1
cdr3_length: 17
cdr3_nt: TGTGCCAGCAGTTACTCCCCTAGCGGGAGGGGCCACAATGAGCAGTTCTTC
cdr3_aa: CASSYSPSGRGHNEQFF

d_call: .
clone_size: .
v_call: TRBV6-1
j_call: TRBJ1-2
cdr3_length: 14
cdr3_nt: TGTGCCAGCAGAGAGCTTCCAAGGGAGAATGGCTACACCTTC
cdr3_aa: CASRELPRENGYTF

d_call: TRBD2
clone_size: .
v_call: TRBV11-3
j_call: TRBJ2-3
cdr3_length: 14
cdr3_nt: TGTGCCAGCAGCCAAGAAGGGAGGGCAGATACGCAGTATTTT
cdr3_aa: CASSQEGRADTQYF

d_call: TRBD1
clone_size: .
v_call: TRBV20-1
j_call: TRBJ2-2
cdr3_length: 15
cdr3_nt: TGCAGTGCTAGCAGGACAGGGTCGAACACCGGGGAGCTGTTTTTT
cdr3_aa: CSASRTGSNTGELFF

d_call: TRBD2
clone_size: .
v_call: TRBV5-4
j_call: TRBJ2-5
cdr3_length: 16
cdr3_nt: TGTGCCAGCAGCGGGGGACTAGCGGGGGGACAAGAGACCCAGTACTTC
cdr3_aa: CASSGGLAGGQETQYF

d_call: .
clone_size: few
v_call: TRBV30
j_call: TRBJ2-1
cdr3_length: 17
cdr3_nt: TGTGCCTGGAGTGTATCTCTGGACCAATCATCCTACAATGAGCAGTTCTTC
cdr3_aa: CAWSVSLDQSSYNEQFF

d_call: TRBD1
clone_size: .
v_call: TRBV18
j_call: TRBJ1-5
cdr3_length: 16
cdr3_nt: TGTGCCAGCTCACAAGCCGGGACAGGCACTAATCAGCCCCAGCATTTT
cdr3_aa: CASSQAGTGTNQPQHF

d_call: .
clone_size: few
v_call: TRBV30
j_call: TRBJ1-4
cdr3_length: 13
cdr3_nt: TGTGCCTGGAGTAGGGGCAGGGATGAAAAACTGTTTTTT
cdr3_aa: CAWSRGRDEKLFF

d_call: TRBD1
clone_size: .
v_call: TRBV6-1
j_call: TRBJ2-3
cdr3_length: 14
cdr3_nt: TGTGCCAGCAAAACGGGACAGAGCACAGATACGCAGTATTTT
cdr3_aa: CASKTGQSTDTQYF

d_call: .
clone_size: .
v_call: TRBV19
j_call: TRBJ1-5
cdr3_length: 16
cdr3_nt: TGTGCCAGTAGTATATCTCTAAGGGGTTCGGGTCAGCCCCAGCATTTT
cdr3_aa: CASSISLRGSGQPQHF

d_call: .
clone_size: .
v_call: TRBV12-3/TRBV12-4
j_call: TRBJ1-5
cdr3_length: 17
cdr3_nt: TGTGCCAGCAGTTACGGCGGGGGCCGGCTGCGCAATCAGCCCCAGCATTTT
cdr3_aa: CASSYGGGRLRNQPQHF